These 32 T cell receptor beta chains originate from one sample sequenced in a study of blood T cell repertoires in COVID-19. Sequenced by immunoSEQ multiplex PCR; TCRdb stores in-frame clones only, minus some. The sample holds 60,000 or so clones, 76% seen once. Sequenced input: peripheral blood. These receptor sequences come from a woman aged 50 to 60 with active or convalescent COVID-19.

The CDR3 loop reads CASSAGQGDSNQPQHF. The CDR3 bases are TGTGCCAGCAGCGCGGGACAGGGAGATAGCAATCAGCCCCAGCATTTT. The J gene is TRBJ1-5, the V gene TRBV9; 9 nucleotides line up with TRBD1. This CDR3 is 16 amino acids long. Per germline, CDR1 SGDLS and CDR2 YYNGEE. With 3 bases clipped from V and 0 bases from J, the junction kept 4 bases outside the gene matches.

This rearrangement joins TRBV9 to TRBJ2-7; possibly TRBD2 for D (6 bases). This CDR3 is 14 amino acids long. Trimming cost V 3 bases and J 3 bases, with 13 bases left between them. Per the germline V gene, CDR1 is SGDLS and CDR2 is YYNGEE. CDR3 DNA sequence: TGTGCCAGCAGCGCACCGGGACTGAACTACGAGCAGTACTTC. Translated: CASSAPGLNYEQYF.

The chain combines TRBV19 with TRBJ1-6; 9 nucleotides match TRBD1. The CDR3 consists of 15 residues. The V and J ends lost 3 bases and 7 bases, in that order; junction bases with no gene match: 4. Germline-derived CDR1 and CDR2 are LNHDA and SQIVND (reference sequence). CDR3 DNA sequence: TGTGCCAGTAGTATTTCGGGACAGGGAAATTCACCCCTCCACTTT. Its translation: CASSISGQGNSPLHF. Supplemented by reference TRBV19 and TRBJ1-6, the full variable domain reads DGGITQSPKYLFRKEGQNVTLSCEQNLNHDAMYWYRQDPGQGLRLIYYSQIVNDFQKGDIAEGYSVSREKKESFPLTVTSAQKNPTAFYLCASSISGQGNSPLHFGNGTRLTVT.

The chain couples TRBV5-4 to TRBJ2-7; 13 positions match TRBD2. The length of the CDR3 is 16 residues. Germline V gene data show CDR1 as SGHNT and CDR2 as YYREEE (reference sequence). V was pared by 0 bases and J by 4 bases, with 4 bases of the junction left unmatched. CDR3 loop: CASSLGTSGSDYEQYF. CDR3 DNA: TGTGCCAGCAGCTTGGGGACTAGCGGGAGCGATTACGAGCAGTACTTC.

The chain is built from TRBV19 and TRBJ1-2; 10 nucleotides line up with TRBD1. This CDR3 contains 14 residues. The trim removed 2 bases at V and 6 bases at J, leaving 3 bases unmatched. Germline V gene lookup returns CDR1 LNHDA and CDR2 SQIVND (reference sequence). The CDR3 bases are TGTGCCAGTAGTATAAGAGGACAGGGGGATGGCTACACCTTC. Its translation is CASSIRGQGDGYTF.

The sample holds a few counts of this clone. J is TRBJ1-3 and V is TRBV5-1; a weak D match, TRBD1 (5 bases). Germline V CDR1 and CDR2: SGHRS, YFSETQ. The germline V and J ends were trimmed by 1 base and 0 bases, with 11 bases remaining between them. There are 16 residues in the CDR3. CDR3 residues: CASSLTGFGSGNTIYF. CDR3 sequence (DNA): TGCGCCAGCAGCTTGACAGGATTTGGCTCTGGAAACACCATATATTTT.

The table lists this clone with a count of one. The V and J genes are TRBV29-1 and TRBJ1-2; 7 bases are a match to TRBD1. The germline CDR1 and CDR2 sequences are SQVTM and ANQGSEA. The CDR3 totals 12 residues. V lost 7 bases to trimming and J lost 3 bases; unmatched junction nucleotides: 5. The CDR3 region is CSARGLDYGYTF. In DNA form, the CDR3 reads TGCAGCGCGAGGGGGCTCGACTATGGCTACACCTTC.

The chain joins TRBV29-1 to TRBJ2-1; D is uncertain. The length of the CDR3 is 12 residues. Germline V gives CDR1 SQVTM, CDR2 ANQGSEA. The ends were cut back, 3 bases at V and 1 base at J, with 4 bases in the middle. For the CDR3, the DNA is TGCAGCGTTGACGGGTCCTACAATGAGCAGTTCTTC. As protein: CSVDGSYNEQFF.

The J gene is TRBJ1-2, the V gene TRBV27; the D is unclear. This CDR3 has 14 residues. V shed 2 bases and J shed 8 bases, with 15 bases lying between them. Germline V CDR1 and CDR2: MNHEY, SMNVEV (reference sequence). The CDR3 region is CASSLGGQVEGYTF. CDR3 nucleotides: TGTGCCAGCAGTTTAGGAGGGCAGGTAGAGGGCTACACCTTC.

The gene calls are TRBV4-3 and TRBJ1-6; D may be TRBD1 (5 bases). This CDR3 comprises 14 residues. CDR1 LGHNA and CDR2 YSLEER come from the germline V gene. Trimming shortened V by 1 base and J by 8 bases, and 9 bases separated the two germline ends. The CDR3 coding sequence is TGCGCCAGCAGCCAAGTGGGGCTCGATTCACCCCTCCACTTT. Translation: CASSQVGLDSPLHF.

The chain employs TRBV9 and TRBJ2-5; 9 nucleotides line up with TRBD1. The V gene end was trimmed by 4 bases and the J gene end by 5 bases; junction bases not matched to a gene: 9. The length of the CDR3 is 15 residues. The germline gives CDR1 SGDLS, CDR2 YYNGEE. CDR3 in amino acids: CASSPGQGWMETQYF. The DNA of the CDR3 is TGTGCCAGCAGCCCTGGACAGGGGTGGATGGAGACCCAGTACTTC.

This chain links TRBV11-3 with TRBJ1-3; D gene unclear. The V gene's germline CDR1 is SGHNT and CDR2 YENEEA. V was pared by 5 bases and J by 0 bases, with 11 bases between. There are 15 residues in the CDR3. The CDR3 nucleotides are TGTGCCAGCAGCCGAGGTGGGAGCTCTGGAAACACCATATATTTT. This gives the protein CASSRGGSSGNTIYF.

CDR3 sequence reads: CASSIGAGRRDEQFF. The CDR3 region has the DNA TGTGCCAGTAGTATAGGGGCAGGGCGTCGGGATGAGCAGTTCTTC. The chain links TRBV19 to TRBJ2-1; D perhaps matches TRBD1 (5 bases). CDR1 and CDR2 from the germline V gene are LNHDA and SQIVND (reference sequence). Trimming stripped 1 base from V and 8 bases from J, with 15 bases between. This CDR3 is built from 15 residues. The whole variable domain, remainder taken from reference TRBV19 and TRBJ2-1, is DGGITQSPKYLFRKEGQNVTLSCEQNLNHDAMYWYRQDPGQGLRLIYYSQIVNDFQKGDIAEGYSVSREKKESFPLTVTSAQKNPTAFYLCASSIGAGRRDEQFFGPGTRLTVL.

The chain joins TRBV5-1 to TRBJ1-3; D possibly corresponds to TRBD1 (5 bases). This CDR3 has 15 residues. V was cut by 0 bases and J by 0 bases, with 7 bases left in between. CDR1 is SGHRS, CDR2 YFSETQ, per germline. Here the CDR3 reads CASSLDGHSGNTIYF. In nucleotides, the CDR3 is TGCGCCAGCAGCTTGGACGGACACTCTGGAAACACCATATATTTT. The entire variable domain, with the rest obtained from reference TRBV5-1 and TRBJ1-3, is as follows: KAGVTQTPRYLIKTRGQQVTLSCSPISGHRSVSWYQQTPGQGLQFLFEYFSETQRNKGNFPGRFSGRQFSNSRSEMNVSTLELGDSALYLCASSLDGHSGNTIYFGEGSWLTVV.

This chain connects TRBV6-4 to TRBJ2-7, with D maybe TRBD2 (5 bases). The CDR3 has 14 residues. V lost 3 bases and J 6 bases, leaving 15 bases between the germline ends. CDR1 MRHNA and CDR2 SNTAGT come from the germline V gene. The CDR3: CASSEYAGVSEQYF. Written as DNA, the CDR3 is TGTGCCAGCAGTGAGTATGCGGGCGTTTCCGAGCAGTACTTC.

The chain carries TRBV5-4 and TRBJ2-3; D is unclear. Between the trimmed V and J ends, which lost 0 bases and 2 bases, there was a span of 13 bases. Germline values: CDR1 SGHNT, CDR2 YYREEE (reference sequence). This CDR3 contains 16 residues. DNA for the CDR3: TGTGCCAGCAGCTTGGGTCCCGCGGCAGTCACAGATACGCAGTATTTT. Amino acid sequence: CASSLGPAAVTDTQYF.

The V call is TRBV5-4, the J call TRBJ2-2, with 11 positions matching TRBD2. Looked up from germline, CDR1 is SGHNT and CDR2 is YYREEE (reference sequence). V gave up 4 bases and J gave up 1 base; unmatched junction bases: 9. This CDR3 has 18 amino acids. The CDR3 DNA reads TGTGCCAGCAGCCCAGGACTAGCGGGCCCTGGGAACACCGGGGAGCTGTTTTTT. Translating it yields CASSPGLAGPGNTGELFF.

The chain couples TRBV29-1 to TRBJ1-1; TRBD1 aligns across 9 bases. The CDR3 length is 14 residues. V lost 6 bases and J lost 0; bases outside the gene matches: 5. Germline V gene sequence: CDR1 SQVTM, CDR2 ANQGSEA. Here the CDR3 DNA reads TGCAGCGTCACAGGGGGCGGGATGAACACTGAAGCTTTCTTT. Its protein is CSVTGGGMNTEAFF.

The CDR3 coding sequence is TGTGCCAGCAGCTTTGGGAGCGGGAGGGATCGGGAGACCCAGTACTTC. It codes for CASSFGSGRDRETQYF. The chain has TRBV5-4 and TRBJ2-5; 10 nucleotides agree with TRBD2. V lost 2 bases to trimming and J lost 5 bases; unmatched junction nucleotides: 9. The CDR3 covers 16 residues. From germline, CDR1 is SGHNT and CDR2 YYREEE (reference sequence).

The chain couples TRBV4-2 to TRBJ1-2, with a tentative D call TRBD1 (5 bases). Trimming removed 0 bases at V and 4 bases at J, with 21 bases between. Germline CDR1 and CDR2: LGHNA and YNFKEQ. This CDR3 comprises 18 residues. The CDR3 loop reads CASSQENAERRGGYGYTF. CDR3 coding DNA: TGTGCCAGCAGCCAAGAAAACGCCGAGAGGAGGGGAGGCTATGGCTACACCTTC.

This chain links TRBV11-2 with TRBJ1-1; 7 nucleotides align to TRBD1. CDR1 is SGHAT and CDR2 is FQNNGV in the germline V gene. V gave up 5 bases and J gave up 3 bases; unmatched junction bases: 6. This CDR3 is built from 14 residues. In nucleotides, the CDR3 is TGTGCCAGCAGCCCCATCAGGGGGTACACTGAAGCTTTCTTT. Translation gives CASSPIRGYTEAFF.

This clone was recorded a few times. Different DNA sequences within this sample yield the same CDR3. The chain is built from TRBV2 and TRBJ1-1; D unclear. Germline V CDR1 and CDR2: SNHLY, FYNNEI. The V end was cut by 1 base, the J end by 4 bases, with 7 bases between. The CDR3 runs 13 residues. The CDR3 bases are TGTGCCAGCAGTGAAGTTGAGGGCACTGAAGCTTTCTTT. It specifies CASSEVEGTEAFF.

The chain joins TRBV24-1 to TRBJ2-3; 9 bases agree with TRBD2. This CDR3 is built from 15 residues. After removal of 5 bases from V and 6 bases from J, the junction contained 8 bases not matched to a gene. CDR1 and CDR2 from the germline V gene are KGHDR and SFDVKD. The CDR3 bases are TGTGCCACCAGTGTCGCGACTAGCGGAGGGGATACGCAGTATTTT. Encoded protein: CATSVATSGGDTQYF.

Only a few counts were recorded for this clone. J is TRBJ1-4 and V is TRBV3-1 (or the pseudogene TRBV3-2); 7 bases align to TRBD1. V gave up 11 bases and J gave up 5 bases; unmatched junction bases: 11. CDR1 and CDR2 from the germline V gene are LGHDT and YNNKEL (reference sequence). The CDR3 consists of 14 residues. CDR3 nucleotide sequence: TGTGCCGACCCCCGCCGGGACAGAAATGAAAAACTGTTTTTT. It specifies CADPRRDRNEKLFF.

As concerns this clone: Other nucleotide sequences in the sample specify the same CDR3. The chain links TRBV29-1 to TRBJ1-4; 7 bases fit TRBD1. CDR3 length: 12 amino acids. In germline, CDR1 is SQVTM, CDR2 ANQGSEA. J gave up 5 bases and V 4 bases, and 1 base lay outside the gene matches. CDR3 residues: CSVGQGNEKLFF. The CDR3 DNA is TGCAGCGTTGGACAGGGAAATGAAAAACTGTTTTTT.

V usage is TRBV29-1 and J usage is TRBJ1-2; perhaps TRBD1 as D (6 bases). The CDR3 covers 11 residues. V was trimmed by 6 bases and J by 8 bases, leaving 13 bases between them. The V gene's germline CDR1 is SQVTM and CDR2 ANQGSEA. Written as DNA, the CDR3 is TGCAGCGTAGGAGGACAGCAGGGCTACACCTTC. This gives the protein CSVGGQQGYTF.

The rearrangement joins TRBV12-3 or TRBV12-4 to TRBJ2-7; D possibly corresponds to TRBD1 (6 bases). The CDR3 runs to 11 residues. V was shortened by 8 bases and J by 3 bases, with 8 bases between the two germline ends. The DNA of the CDR3 is TGTGCCAGCCGAGGGGGCTACGAGCAGTACTTC. As protein: CASRGGYEQYF.

The genes are TRBV5-4 and TRBJ1-1; no reliable D call. This CDR3 region has 13 residues. V was trimmed by 0 bases and J by 7 bases, leaving 10 bases between them. Germline CDR1 and CDR2: SGHNT and YYREEE (reference sequence). The CDR3 protein is CASSLDGLGEAFF. CDR3 sequence (DNA): TGTGCCAGCAGCTTGGATGGACTTGGTGAAGCTTTCTTT.

The chain couples TRBV19 to TRBJ2-7, with 9 bases identical to TRBD2. Germline V gene data show CDR1 as LNHDA and CDR2 as SQIVND (reference sequence). CDR3 size: 15 residues. The J segment lost 3 bases and the V segment lost 5 bases, leaving 8 bases of the junction unmatched. Here the CDR3 DNA reads TGTGCCAGTAGTGCCCCGGGACTAGCCTTCTACGAGCAGTACTTC. The encoded protein is CASSAPGLAFYEQYF. The full variable domain, its missing parts supplied by reference TRBV19 and TRBJ2-7, is DGGITQSPKYLFRKEGQNVTLSCEQNLNHDAMYWYRQDPGQGLRLIYYSQIVNDFQKGDIAEGYSVSREKKESFPLTVTSAQKNPTAFYLCASSAPGLAFYEQYFGPGTRLTVT.

There are many counts of this clone. For the CDR3, the DNA is TGCGCCAGCAGGCCGGGACTAGCGGGCCTTCGGCTCAACTTCAATGAGCAGTTCTTC. Translating it yields CASRPGLAGLRLNFNEQFF. The chain couples TRBV4-1 to TRBJ2-1, with TRBD2 matching over 12 bases. After removal of 6 bases from V and 6 bases from J, the junction contained 18 bases not matched to a gene. The CDR3 totals 19 residues. CDR1 MGHRA and CDR2 YSYEKL come from the germline V gene.

The chain uses TRBV5-5 and TRBJ1-4; D is possibly TRBD1 (5 bases). Germline assignment: CDR1 SGHKS and CDR2 YYEKEE (reference sequence). V dropped 0 bases and J dropped 7 bases, with 19 bases sitting between them. This CDR3 spans 17 amino acids. CDR3 sequence: CASSLGPPGRNREKLFF. DNA of the CDR3: TGTGCCAGCAGCTTGGGCCCCCCAGGGCGGAATCGTGAAAAACTGTTTTTT.

The rearrangement links TRBV11-2 to TRBJ1-1, with D uncertain. Germline CDR1 is SGHAT and CDR2 is FQNNGV. This CDR3 comprises 14 residues. Between the trimmed V and J ends, which lost 1 base and 0 bases, there was a span of 6 bases. The CDR3 DNA reads TGTGCCAGCAGCTTAGGAGGATTGAACACTGAAGCTTTCTTT. It is translated as CASSLGGLNTEAFF.